This T cell receptor (beta chain) came from a study of shared clonotypes between healthy human individuals. About the study: The donor group consisted of two women and a few men, aged 18 to 49.

This clone was observed a single time. A junction boundary mismatches the germline segment, possibly from a read error. Other DNA sequences in the sample encode the same CDR3. At a deep level, the assay was run. The sorted-subset replicate PCRs were given about 210 ng DNA, which is tens of thousands of T cell genomes. Assay: immunoSEQ multiplex PCR; the TCRdb copy retains only in-frame clones and omits some. The sample includes fewer than 1.6 million clones, around 98.5% of them seen just once. This CDR3 contains 12 residues. Germline CDR1 reads LNHDA; CDR2 reads SQIVND (reference sequence). Healthy adults negative for HIV, lacking recent acute infections or vaccinations, served as donors.

The gene calls are TRBV19 and TRBJ1-5, with no clear D. Sequencing was done on a sample of naive CD4+ T cells sorted from blood. As to subset: CD45RA+ positively selected. The sequence derives from a man aged 25 to 40 in good health. CDR3 sequence reads: CASSIRGQPQHF. The CDR3 DNA reads TGTGCTAGTAGTATACGAGGTCAGCCCCAGCATTTT.